One and the same sample provided the 26 T cell receptor beta chains below, sequenced in a study of blood T cell repertoires in COVID-19. Repertoires were generated with immunoSEQ multiplex PCR, while TCRdb's copy carries only in-frame clones and drops some. The data hold roughly 300,000 clones, with roughly 87% observed a single time. The material sequenced was PBMCs or T cells enriched from blood (not recorded which). The receptors were sampled from a young woman who had recovered from COVID-19.

The genes are TRBV27 and TRBJ2-1; tentative D call: TRBD1 (6 bases). Germline V gives CDR1 MNHEY, CDR2 SMNVEV (reference sequence). CDR3 length equals 16 residues. V dropped 5 bases and J dropped 9 bases, with 23 bases sitting between them. CDR3 sequence (DNA): TGTGCCAGCAGTATAGACGGACAGATTTTGTGGGGTGAGCAGTTCTTC. This translates into CASSIDGQILWGEQFF.

V gene TRBV28 combines with J gene TRBJ1-6; TRBD1 agrees at 8 bases. Unmatched junction bases numbered 4, after V lost 10 bases and J lost 5 bases. This CDR3 comprises 13 residues. CDR1 is MDHEN and CDR2 is SYDVKM in the germline V gene. The CDR3 loop reads CANRQGNNSPLHF. The DNA for the CDR3 is TGTGCCAACAGACAGGGGAATAATTCACCCCTCCACTTT.

The chain is built from TRBV5-1 and TRBJ2-2; possible D gene TRBD1, 5 bases. This CDR3 is built from 16 residues. The germline CDR1 and CDR2 sequences are SGHRS and YFSETQ. Between the trimmed V and J ends, which lost 2 bases and 2 bases, there was a span of 13 bases. The CDR3 spells CASSLTGTRNTGELFF. The CDR3 nucleotides are TGCGCCAGCAGCTTAACAGGCACCAGAAACACCGGGGAGCTGTTTTTT.

This chain uses TRBV7-2 with TRBJ2-1; possible D gene TRBD1, 5 bases. Germline loops: CDR1 SGHTA, CDR2 FQGNSA. V was pared by 5 bases and J by 7 bases, with 18 bases between. The CDR3 is 15 amino acids. CDR3 nucleotides: TGTGCCAGCAGCCATTTGGCAGGGATGAGGAATGAGCAGTTCTTC. This codes for CASSHLAGMRNEQFF.

This clone was observed a handful of times. The rearrangement uses TRBV29-1 and TRBJ1-5; D may be TRBD1 (5 bases). Per germline, CDR1 SQVTM and CDR2 ANQGSEA. V lost 5 bases and J 2 bases, leaving 13 bases between the germline ends. This CDR3 comprises 14 residues. CDR3 coding DNA: TGCAGCGTTTCATTCGAGACAGGCAATCAGCCCCAGCATTTT. Protein sequence: CSVSFETGNQPQHF.

The V and J genes are TRBV15 and TRBJ1-4; possible D gene TRBD1, 6 bases. The V gene's germline CDR1 is LNHNV and CDR2 YYDKDF (reference sequence). This CDR3 spans 15 amino acids. Between the trimmed V and J ends, which lost 3 bases and 1 base, there was a span of 9 bases. The CDR3 here is CATSRLQGTNEKLFF. In nucleotides, the CDR3 is TGTGCCACCAGCAGGTTACAGGGAACTAATGAAAAACTGTTTTTT.

The V gene is TRBV4-1, the J gene TRBJ2-7; D unclear. The V end was cut by 4 bases, the J end by 0 bases, with 16 bases between. The CDR3 length is 16 residues. The V gene's germline CDR1 is MGHRA and CDR2 YSYEKL. CDR3 DNA: TGCGCCAGCAGCCTAGTAAAGAGGCCAAACTCCTACGAGCAGTACTTC. This codes for CASSLVKRPNSYEQYF.

V gene TRBV27 combines with J gene TRBJ1-4; perhaps TRBD1 as D (6 bases). Germline V CDR1 and CDR2: MNHEY, SMNVEV (reference sequence). With 3 bases removed from V and 8 bases from J, the gap between germline ends came to 16 bases. CDR3 length: 15 amino acids. The CDR3 region has the DNA TGTGCCAGCAGTTTTTACCCAGGGGCGGGCGAAAAACTGTTTTTT. As protein: CASSFYPGAGEKLFF.

The chain recombines TRBV7-9 with TRBJ2-7, with 11 bases matching TRBD1. The V and J ends lost 5 bases and 4 bases, in that order; junction bases with no gene match: 4. Germline CDR1 is SEHNR and CDR2 is FQNEAQ (reference sequence). The CDR3 has 14 amino acids. CDR3 region: CASSPGTGGYEQYF. CDR3 DNA: TGTGCCAGCAGCCCAGGGACAGGGGGGTACGAGCAGTACTTC.

V and J are TRBV7-2 and TRBJ2-7; no clear D gene. CDR1 and CDR2 (germline): SGHTA, FQGNSA. V gave up 2 bases and J gave up 0 bases, with 11 bases separating them. The CDR3 length is 15 residues. The CDR3 nucleotides read TGTGCCAGCAGCTTACAGAGACTCAGCTCCTACGAGCAGTACTTC. Translating gives CASSLQRLSSYEQYF. Drawing the rest from reference TRBV7-2 and TRBJ2-7, the complete variable domain is GAGVSQSPSNKVTEKGKDVELRCDPISGHTALYWYRQSLGQGLEFLIYFQGNSAPDKSGLPSDRFSAERTGGSVSTLTIQRTQQEDSAVYLCASSLQRLSSYEQYFGPGTRLTVT.

V and J are TRBV5-4 and TRBJ1-1, with 8 bases that match TRBD1. The length of the CDR3 is 15 residues. Losses at the gene ends were 4 bases for V and 4 bases for J; bases not matched to a gene: 9. The V gene's germline CDR1 is SGHNT and CDR2 YYREEE (reference sequence). Here the CDR3 DNA reads TGTGCCAGCAGCGGGCCCCAGGGGGCTGGCACTGAAGCTTTCTTT. This translates into CASSGPQGAGTEAFF.

The V gene is TRBV28, the J gene TRBJ1-6, with 9 positions matching TRBD1. The CDR3 has 16 residues. J gave up 4 bases and V 6 bases, and 7 bases lay outside the gene matches. Germline-derived CDR1 and CDR2 are MDHEN and SYDVKM. Written as DNA, the CDR3 is TGTGCCAGCAGACGCCCGACAGGGGGATATAATTCACCCCTCCACTTT. Translating it yields CASRRPTGGYNSPLHF.

The CDR3 DNA follows: TGTGCCACCCAACGGGGGGGTACTAATGAAAAACTGTTTTTT. Protein product: CATQRGGTNEKLFF. V gene TRBV6-5 combines with J gene TRBJ1-4; weak D call: TRBD1 (5 bases). This CDR3 is built from 14 residues. The V gene's germline CDR1 is MNHEY and CDR2 SVGAGI. V dropped 10 bases and J dropped 2 bases, with 14 bases sitting between them.

J is TRBJ2-7 and V is TRBV19; D is ambiguous. The germline CDR1 and CDR2 sequences are LNHDA and SQIVND (reference sequence). The CDR3 consists of 14 residues. The V end lost 0 bases, the J end lost 1 base, and 7 bases lay between the germline ends. The CDR3 DNA reads as TGTGCCAGTAGTATAGATCCGACATCCTACGAGCAGTACTTC. Protein sequence: CASSIDPTSYEQYF.

This rearrangement joins TRBV2 to TRBJ2-3, with TRBD2 identical over 11 bases. With V trimmed by 3 bases and J by 4 bases, 6 bases remained unmatched. The CDR3 covers 16 residues. Looked up from germline, CDR1 is SNHLY and CDR2 is FYNNEI. CDR3 loop: CASSELAGGQADTQYF. Here the CDR3 DNA reads TGTGCCAGCAGTGAGTTAGCGGGGGGGCAGGCAGATACGCAGTATTTT.

The chain has TRBV28 and TRBJ1-1; D call uncertain. From germline, CDR1 is MDHEN and CDR2 SYDVKM. This CDR3 comprises 12 residues. V was pared by 8 bases and J by 0 bases, with 7 bases between. The chain's CDR3 is CASYGVNTEAFF. The CDR3 DNA follows: TGTGCCAGCTACGGGGTGAACACTGAAGCTTTCTTT. Using reference TRBV28 and TRBJ1-1 for the parts outside the CDR3, the full variable domain is DVKVTQSSRYLVKRTGEKVFLECVQDMDHENMFWYRQDPGLGLRLIYFSYDVKMKEKGDIPEGYSVSREKKERFSLILESASTNQTSMYLCASYGVNTEAFFGQGTRLTVV.

The chain has TRBV14 and TRBJ1-1; no firm D call. Trimming stripped 0 bases from V and 4 bases from J, with 15 bases between. CDR1 SGHDN and CDR2 FVKESK come from the germline V gene. This CDR3 is built from 16 residues. The CDR3 loop reads CASSQDRGTEGTEAFF. The CDR3, as DNA: TGTGCCAGCAGCCAAGACCGGGGAACAGAGGGCACTGAAGCTTTCTTT.

This sequence joins TRBV30 and TRBJ1-6; 7 bases are a match to TRBD1. Per germline, CDR1 GTSNPN and CDR2 SVGIG (reference sequence). This CDR3 contains 13 residues. Trimming at V came to 1 base and at J to 8 bases, leaving 2 bases not matched to a gene. CDR3 sequence reads: CAWSGGQYSPLHF. CDR3 in DNA: TGTGCCTGGAGTGGGGGACAGTATTCACCCCTCCACTTT.

This clone was recorded many times. The chain recombines TRBV3-1 (or the pseudogene TRBV3-2) with TRBJ2-1; perhaps TRBD2 as D (5 bases). Germline assignment: CDR1 LGHDT and CDR2 YNNKEL (reference sequence). Trimming took off 0 bases at V and 3 bases at J, with 9 bases between the two ends. CDR3 length: 15 amino acids. The CDR3 here is CASSQEGGFYNEQFF. The CDR3 coding sequence is TGTGCCAGCAGCCAAGAAGGAGGTTTCTACAATGAGCAGTTCTTC.

The chain is built from TRBV19 and TRBJ1-6, with 8 positions matching TRBD1. With V trimmed by 2 bases and J by 4 bases, 7 bases remained unmatched. Germline assignment: CDR1 LNHDA and CDR2 SQIVND (reference sequence). This CDR3 region has 17 residues. The CDR3 bases are TGTGCCAGTAGTATAACCGGGACAGGCGGGTATAATTCACCCCTCCACTTT. Amino acid sequence: CASSITGTGGYNSPLHF.

This chain joins TRBV29-1 and TRBJ1-2; D unresolved. The CDR3 contains 13 residues. Trimming removed 1 base at V and 6 bases at J, with 12 bases between. Germline V gives CDR1 SQVTM, CDR2 ANQGSEA. The CDR3 here is CSVEGRNGDGYTF. CDR3 nucleotide sequence: TGCAGCGTTGAAGGAAGGAATGGAGATGGCTACACCTTC.

This clone was found once. The chain combines TRBV12-5 with TRBJ1-2, with TRBD1 matching 11 bases. This CDR3 comprises 16 residues. The ends lost 0 bases at V and 4 bases at J; junction bases unmatched: 4. The germline CDR1 and CDR2 sequences are LGHNT and FRNRAP. CDR3 protein: CASGLVLDRGPYGYTF. The CDR3 DNA sequence: TGTGCTAGTGGTTTGGTTCTGGACAGGGGGCCCTATGGCTACACCTTC.

The chain is built from TRBV30 and TRBJ1-4, with D uncertain. Trimming pared 2 bases from V and 4 bases from J, leaving 11 bases between. The length of the CDR3 is 14 residues. Germline lookup yields CDR1 GTSNPN and CDR2 SVGIG (reference sequence). CDR3 nucleotides: TGTGCCTGGAGTAAGACACCCGATAATGAAAAACTGTTTTTT. The encoded protein is CAWSKTPDNEKLFF.

The chain is built from TRBV4-1 and TRBJ2-7; D perhaps matches TRBD1 (6 bases). The CDR3 runs 15 residues. Germline V CDR1 and CDR2: MGHRA, YSYEKL. The ends were cut back, 1 base at V and 1 base at J, with 11 bases in the middle. The CDR3 DNA follows: TGCGCCAGCAGCCAAGGTTCGGACAGTTCCTACGAGCAGTACTTC. Its protein is CASSQGSDSSYEQYF.

The chain carries TRBV5-8 and TRBJ1-1; TRBD1 aligns across 8 bases. V shed 3 bases, J shed 4 bases, and the junction held 5 bases outside the gene matches. In germline, CDR1 is SGHTS, CDR2 YDEGEE. CDR3 length equals 14 residues. The DNA of the CDR3 is TGTGCCAGCAGCTGGACAGGGAGGGGCACTGAAGCTTTCTTT. Translated: CASSWTGRGTEAFF.

This clone was counted a single time. The rearrangement links TRBV9 to TRBJ1-5; D unresolved. CDR3 size: 15 residues. From germline, CDR1 is SGDLS and CDR2 YYNGEE. V lost 4 bases to trimming and J lost 1 base, with 12 bases between them. The CDR3 nucleotides read TGTGCCAGCAGCCCCGGGATTTTGAGCAATCAGCCCCAGCATTTT. It yields the protein CASSPGILSNQPQHF.